This T cell receptor (beta chain) originates from a study of blood T cell repertoires in COVID-19. Recovery meant two consecutive negative NP/OP PCR tests, professional clearance, or resolved symptoms. The junction had 6 bases not matched to a gene; V was cut back by 6 bases and J by 3 bases. The CDR3 runs to 14 residues. CDR1 is MNHEY, CDR2 SMNVEV, per germline (reference sequence). Per the study methods: Estimated nucleated cell counts came from reference gene primer amplification. Some clones are missing from TCRdb's copy, which holds only in-frame ones; the method was immunoSEQ multiplex PCR. The V and J calls and clone size are taken from that table; D and trimming were inferred from the DNA. Here the sample spans about 220,000 clones, over 75% being singletons.

The sample comprised PBMCs or T cells enriched from blood (not recorded which). V usage is TRBV27 and J usage is TRBJ2-7, with 9 bases matching TRBD2. The TCR sequence derives from a woman between 55 and 75 years old who had recovered from COVID-19. CDR3: CASRVAGDGYEQYF. CDR3 coding DNA: TGTGCCAGCAGAGTAGCGGGAGATGGCTACGAGCAGTACTTC.